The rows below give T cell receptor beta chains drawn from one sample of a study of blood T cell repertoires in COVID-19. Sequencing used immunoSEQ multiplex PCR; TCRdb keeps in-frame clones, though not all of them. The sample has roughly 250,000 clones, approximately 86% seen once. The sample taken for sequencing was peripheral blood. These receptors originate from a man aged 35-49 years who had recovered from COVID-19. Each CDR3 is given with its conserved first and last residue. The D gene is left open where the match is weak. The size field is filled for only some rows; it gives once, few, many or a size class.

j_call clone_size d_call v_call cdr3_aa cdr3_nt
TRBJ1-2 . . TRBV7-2 CASSSREGTGRGYTF TGTGCCAGCAGCTCGCGAGAGGGGACTGGGAGGGGCTACACCTTC
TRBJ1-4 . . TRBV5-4 CASSLQGLGMEKLFF TGTGCCAGCAGCTTACAGGGCCTTGGAATGGAAAAACTGTTTTTT
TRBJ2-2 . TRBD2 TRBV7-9 CASSSPSGRIITGELFF TGTGCCAGCAGCTCCCCCAGCGGGAGGATAATCACCGGGGAGCTGTTTTTT
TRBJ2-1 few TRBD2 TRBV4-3 CASSQDLADYNEQFF TGCGCCAGCAGCCAAGACCTAGCGGACTACAATGAGCAGTTCTTC
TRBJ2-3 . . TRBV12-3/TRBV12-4 CASSLRFTDTQYF TGTGCCAGCAGCCTACGATTTACAGATACGCAGTATTTT
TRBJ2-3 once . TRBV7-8 CASSLAAGGITDTQYF TGTGCCAGCAGCTTAGCGGCGGGCGGAATCACAGATACGCAGTATTTT
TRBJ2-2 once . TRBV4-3 CASSQEARRGAGGTGELFF TGCGCCAGCAGCCAAGAAGCGCGGAGGGGCGCTGGTGGCACCGGGGAGCTGTTTTTT
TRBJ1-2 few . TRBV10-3 CAISDTAGRYGYTF TGTGCCATCAGTGATACAGCGGGCAGGTATGGCTACACCTTC
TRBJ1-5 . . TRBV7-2 CASSLWGLNQPQHF TGTGCCAGCAGCTTATGGGGACTCAATCAGCCCCAGCATTTT
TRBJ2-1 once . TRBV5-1 CASTLGIEQFF TGCGCCAGCACCCTAGGTATTGAGCAGTTCTTC
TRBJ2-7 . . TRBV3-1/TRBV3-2 CASSQRRDFYEQYF TGTGCCAGCAGCCAACGTAGGGACTTCTACGAGCAGTACTTC
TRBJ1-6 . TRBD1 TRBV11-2 CASSLVSGTGHSPLHF TGTGCCAGCAGCTTAGTCTCCGGGACAGGGCACTCACCCCTCCACTTT
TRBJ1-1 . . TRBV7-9 CASSSGHRANTEAFF TGTGCCAGCAGCTCCGGACACCGGGCGAACACTGAAGCTTTCTTT
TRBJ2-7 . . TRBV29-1 CSVVGTYEQYF TGCAGCGTTGTCGGGACCTACGAGCAGTACTTC
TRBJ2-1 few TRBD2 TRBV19 CASSLQTGGPHEQFF TGTGCCAGTAGCCTCCAAACGGGAGGGCCCCATGAGCAGTTCTTC
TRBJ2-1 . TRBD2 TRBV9 CASTNVRGEGYNEQFF TGTGCCAGCACCAATGTGCGGGGGGAGGGATACAATGAGCAGTTCTTC
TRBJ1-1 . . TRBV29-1 CSVRRGTEAFF TGCAGCGTTCGGCGAGGCACTGAAGCTTTCTTT
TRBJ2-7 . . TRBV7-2 CASSPLGYEQYF TGTGCCAGCAGCCCCCTCGGCTACGAGCAGTACTTC
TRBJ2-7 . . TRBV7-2 CASSLAQGGEQYF TGTGCCAGCAGCTTGGCACAGGGTGGCGAGCAGTACTTC
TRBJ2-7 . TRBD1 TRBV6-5 CASQARDRGLGQYF TGTGCCAGCCAGGCCCGGGACAGGGGTTTAGGGCAGTACTTC
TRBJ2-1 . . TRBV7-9 CASSLAVAYNEQFF TGTGCCAGCAGCTTAGCGGTAGCCTACAATGAGCAGTTCTTC
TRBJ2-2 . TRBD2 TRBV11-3 CASSSRVGTSAGELFF TGTGCCAGCAGCTCAAGGGTGGGGACTAGTGCCGGGGAGCTGTTTTTT
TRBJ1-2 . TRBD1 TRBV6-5 CATTLPGTGFGYTF TGTGCCACCACCCTGCCCGGGACAGGGTTTGGCTACACCTTC
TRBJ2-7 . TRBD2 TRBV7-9 CASSLALGGSSYEQYF TGTGCCAGCAGCTTAGCGCTTGGCGGGAGCTCCTACGAGCAGTACTTC
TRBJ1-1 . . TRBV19 CASSIAGGMNTEAFF TGTGCCAGTAGTATAGCCGGGGGGATGAACACTGAAGCTTTCTTT
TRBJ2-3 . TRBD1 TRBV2 CASRPTGLADTQYF TGTGCCAGCAGACCGACAGGGCTTGCGGATACGCAGTATTTT
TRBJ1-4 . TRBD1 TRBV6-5 CASSPGLGTGEKLFF TGTGCCAGCAGTCCGGGGCTCGGGACAGGTGAAAAACTGTTTTTT
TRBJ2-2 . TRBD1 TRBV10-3 CAITKSKDRVTGELFF TGTGCCATCACCAAATCCAAGGACAGGGTAACCGGGGAGCTGTTTTTT
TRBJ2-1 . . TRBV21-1 CASSPPLLGGRNEQFF TGTGCCAGCAGCCCCCCCTTGCTAGGAGGTAGGAATGAGCAGTTCTTC
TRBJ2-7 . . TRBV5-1 CASSLGAGSYEQYF TGCGCCAGCAGCTTGGGGGCTGGGTCCTACGAGCAGTACTTC
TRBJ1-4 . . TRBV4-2 CASSDQGSATNEKLFF TGTGCCAGCAGCGACCAAGGGAGCGCAACTAATGAAAAACTGTTTTTT
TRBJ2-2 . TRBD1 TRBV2 CASSRSGGFGTGELFF TGTGCCAGCAGTCGATCAGGGGGCTTCGGCACCGGGGAGCTGTTTTTT
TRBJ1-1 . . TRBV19 CASITPQSPRRAFF TGTGCCAGTATCACCCCCCAGTCCCCCCGCAGAGCTTTCTTT
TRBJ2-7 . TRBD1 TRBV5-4 CASSFPGQGIYEQYF TGTGCCAGCAGCTTCCCGGGACAGGGAATATACGAGCAGTACTTC
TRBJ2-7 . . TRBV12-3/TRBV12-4 CASSRDTSYEQYF TGTGCCAGCAGCCGGGACACCTCCTACGAGCAGTACTTC
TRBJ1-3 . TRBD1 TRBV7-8 CASSQGAQSSGNTIYF TGTGCCAGCAGCCAGGGGGCCCAGAGCTCTGGAAACACCATATATTTT
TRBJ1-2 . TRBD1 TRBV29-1 CSVGNYRQGYYGYTF TGCAGCGTTGGAAATTATAGACAGGGCTACTATGGCTACACCTTC
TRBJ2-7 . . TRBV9 CASSGGGAGYEQYF TGTGCCAGCAGTGGTGGGGGGGCTGGCTACGAGCAGTACTTC
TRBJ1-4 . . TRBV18 CASSSDGRGPEKLFF TGTGCCAGCTCTTCGGACGGGCGGGGGCCGGAAAAACTGTTTTTT
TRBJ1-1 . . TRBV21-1 CASSFRQNRSLNTEAFF TGTGCCAGCAGCTTCCGACAGAATCGAAGTTTGAACACTGAAGCTTTCTTT
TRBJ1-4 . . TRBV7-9 CASSPSAGGRRNEKLFF TGTGCCAGCAGCCCTAGCGCGGGGGGGCGGAGAAATGAAAAACTGTTTTTT
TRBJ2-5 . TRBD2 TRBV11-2 CASSLGLAGEGTQYF TGTGCCAGCAGCCTGGGACTAGCGGGGGAAGGGACCCAGTACTTC
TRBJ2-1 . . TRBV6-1 CASSEILFNEQFF TGTGCCAGCAGTGAAATCCTATTCAATGAGCAGTTCTTC
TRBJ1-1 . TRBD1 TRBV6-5 CASTFGQGATEAFF TGTGCCAGCACCTTCGGACAGGGGGCGACTGAAGCTTTCTTT
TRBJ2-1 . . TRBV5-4 CASRPRSGDYNEQFF TGTGCCAGCCGCCCAAGATCGGGGGACTACAATGAGCAGTTCTTC
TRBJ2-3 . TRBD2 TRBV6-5 CASYPQRGYTDTQYF TGTGCCTCCTACCCCCAGCGGGGATACACAGATACGCAGTATTTT
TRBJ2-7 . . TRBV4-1 CASSQGQTLGYEQYF TGCGCCAGCAGCCAAGGACAGACATTGGGCTACGAGCAGTACTTC
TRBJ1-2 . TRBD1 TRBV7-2 CASSLPTGSVYGYTF TGTGCCAGCAGCTTACCGACAGGGTCAGTCTATGGCTACACCTTC
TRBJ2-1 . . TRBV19 CASSWAGNEQFF TGTGCCAGTAGTTGGGCAGGCAATGAGCAGTTCTTC
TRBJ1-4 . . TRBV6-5 CASTDTPTNEKLFF TGTGCCAGCACGGACACGCCAACTAATGAAAAACTGTTTTTT